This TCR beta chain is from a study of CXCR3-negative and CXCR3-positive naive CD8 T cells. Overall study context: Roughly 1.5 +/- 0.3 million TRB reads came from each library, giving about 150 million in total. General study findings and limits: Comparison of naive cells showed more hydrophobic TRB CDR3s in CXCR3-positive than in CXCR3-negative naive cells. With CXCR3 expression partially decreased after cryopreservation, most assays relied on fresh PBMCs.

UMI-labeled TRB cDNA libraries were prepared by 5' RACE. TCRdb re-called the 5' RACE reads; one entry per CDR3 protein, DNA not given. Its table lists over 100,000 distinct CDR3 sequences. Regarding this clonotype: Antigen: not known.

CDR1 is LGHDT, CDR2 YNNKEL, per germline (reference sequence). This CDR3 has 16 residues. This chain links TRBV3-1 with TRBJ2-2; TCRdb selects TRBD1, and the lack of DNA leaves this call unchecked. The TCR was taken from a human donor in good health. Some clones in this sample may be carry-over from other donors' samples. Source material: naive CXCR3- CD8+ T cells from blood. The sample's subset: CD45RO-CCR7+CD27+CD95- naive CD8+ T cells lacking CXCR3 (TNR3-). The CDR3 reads CASSSTLGQGTGELFF.